The rows below give T cell receptor beta chains drawn from one sample of a study of blood T cell repertoires in COVID-19. Produced via immunoSEQ multiplex PCR; TCRdb's table is partial and in-frame only. The table includes 110,000 to 150,000 clones, roughly 84% detected once. The sequencing sample was made of peripheral blood. The receptors here all came from a human donor in a cohort sampled during active COVID-19. CDR3s include the opening cysteine and the closing phenylalanine or tryptophan. A D gene is named only where the DNA matches it firmly. A clone size is listed for some rows: how often the clone was seen (once, few, many), or a class if it is expanded.

j_call	v_call	clone_size	d_call	cdr3_aa	cdr3_nt
TRBJ2-1	TRBV6-4	-	TRBD1	CASSEDRGNNEQFF	TGTGCCAGCAGTGAGGACAGGGGTAACAATGAGCAGTTCTTC
TRBJ2-7	TRBV5-5	-	TRBD1	CASSGTGSYEQYF	TGTGCCAGCAGCGGGACAGGGTCCTACGAGCAGTACTTC
TRBJ2-5	TRBV5-1	-	-	CASSLAGLGETQYF	TGCGCCAGCAGCTTGGCAGGGTTGGGAGAGACCCAGTACTTC
TRBJ1-5	TRBV4-2	few	TRBD1	CASSLLLRDRGNQPQHF	TGTGCCAGCAGCCTCCTACTCCGGGACAGGGGTAATCAGCCCCAGCATTTT
TRBJ1-1	TRBV29-1	-	-	CSVRDTMNTEAFF	TGCAGCGTTAGGGACACCATGAACACTGAAGCTTTCTTT
TRBJ1-5	TRBV7-8	-	-	CASSLIGGNQPQHF	TGTGCCAGCAGCCTCATCGGGGGGAACCAGCCCCAGCATTTT
TRBJ1-6	TRBV5-4	-	-	CASRRGGPYNSPLHF	TGTGCCAGCAGAAGGGGGGGCCCCTATAATTCACCCCTCCACTTT
TRBJ2-5	TRBV29-1	-	-	CSVERGGTFQETQYF	TGCAGCGTCGAAAGGGGGGGGACCTTTCAAGAGACCCAGTACTTC
TRBJ2-7	TRBV10-3	-	TRBD1	CATGDSETPYEQYF	TGTGCCACTGGGGACAGCGAAACCCCCTACGAGCAGTACTTC
TRBJ1-3	TRBV14	-	TRBD1	CASSQAGTGYGNTIYF	TGTGCCAGCAGCCAGGCCGGGACAGGGTACGGAAACACCATATATTTT
TRBJ2-7	TRBV6-5	-	-	CASSSRTEGREQYF	TGTGCCAGCAGTTCCCGGACAGAGGGGCGCGAGCAGTACTTC
TRBJ1-4	TRBV4-1	-	-	CASSQFVRVATNEKLFF	TGCGCCAGCAGCCAATTCGTTAGAGTTGCAACTAATGAAAAACTGTTTTTT
TRBJ1-1	TRBV11-2	-	TRBD1	CASSQGSQGAAAAFF	TGTGCCAGCAGCCAAGGCAGCCAGGGGGCGGCTGCAGCTTTCTTT
TRBJ1-3	TRBV6-5	-	TRBD1	CASGTGHGNTIYF	TGTGCCTCCGGGACAGGGCATGGAAACACCATATATTTT
TRBJ1-5	TRBV2	few	-	CASSVGDRGNQPQHF	TGTGCCAGCAGTGTGGGGGACCGGGGGAATCAGCCCCAGCATTTT
TRBJ2-5	TRBV27	-	TRBD2	CASSRAGGAQETQYF	TGTGCCAGCAGCCGAGCGGGGGGAGCCCAAGAGACCCAGTACTTC
TRBJ2-1	TRBV25-1	-	-	CASSERQGGLKEQFF	TGTGCCAGCAGTGAACGGCAGGGGGGCCTCAAGGAGCAGTTCTTC
TRBJ2-5	TRBV19	-	-	CATSQRGETQYF	TGTGCCACCTCCCAGAGGGGGGAGACCCAGTACTTC
TRBJ2-7	TRBV14	-	TRBD2	CASSHRTSGGVLSYEQYF	TGTGCCAGCAGCCACCGTACTAGCGGGGGGGTCCTCTCCTACGAGCAGTACTTC
TRBJ1-6	TRBV6-5	-	-	CASSTKRFSPLHF	TGTGCCAGCAGTACTAAACGGTTTTCACCCCTCCACTTT
TRBJ1-5	TRBV12-3/TRBV12-4	-	-	CASSRGGYQPQHF	TGTGCCAGCAGTCGTGGGGGGTACCAGCCCCAGCATTTT
TRBJ2-7	TRBV21-1	-	-	CASSNPGGYEQYF	TGTGCCAGCAGCAATCCAGGGGGGTACGAGCAGTACTTC
TRBJ2-2	TRBV12-3/TRBV12-4	-	-	CASSFTGELFF	TGTGCCAGCAGTTTTACAGGGGAGCTGTTTTTT
TRBJ2-3	TRBV20-1	once	-	CSTGTQYF	TGCAGTACCGGTACGCAGTATTTT
TRBJ1-3	TRBV6-5	-	-	CASSPRGSSGNTIYF	TGTGCCAGCAGTCCTAGGGGGAGCTCTGGAAACACCATATATTTT
TRBJ2-5	TRBV5-1	once	-	CASSPTTGSETQYF	TGCGCCAGCAGCCCTACTACAGGGTCAGAGACCCAGTACTTC
TRBJ2-3	TRBV7-3	-	TRBD2	CASSLAGGREYTQYF	TGTGCCAGCAGCCTAGCGGGGGGGCGAGAGTATACGCAGTATTTT
TRBJ2-7	TRBV10-3	once	-	CATQPPEATYEQYF	TGTGCCACCCAACCCCCGGAGGCGACGTACGAGCAGTACTTC
TRBJ1-2	TRBV4-2	few	-	CASSQADREGGGYTF	TGTGCCAGCAGCCAGGCGGACCGGGAGGGTGGTGGCTACACCTTC
TRBJ1-1	TRBV5-1	few	-	CASSLPGGSTEAFF	TGCGCCAGCAGCTTGCCCGGGGGGAGCACTGAAGCTTTCTTT
TRBJ2-3	TRBV19	-	TRBD2	CASSIGPQRGGTDTQYF	TGTGCCAGTAGTATAGGACCTCAGCGGGGAGGCACAGATACGCAGTATTTT
TRBJ2-2	TRBV10-3	-	TRBD2	CAITTLAGGRTGELFF	TGTGCCATCACCACACTAGCGGGGGGCCGGACCGGGGAGCTGTTTTTT
TRBJ2-7	TRBV29-1	few	TRBD1	CSASGTGSYEQYF	TGCAGCGCCTCCGGGACAGGTTCCTACGAGCAGTACTTC
TRBJ2-7	TRBV6-1	-	-	CASSEQNGYEQYF	TGTGCCAGCAGTGAACAAAACGGCTACGAGCAGTACTTC
TRBJ1-2	TRBV15	-	-	CATSRDPQNYGYTF	TGTGCCACCAGCAGAGACCCCCAGAACTATGGCTACACCTTC
TRBJ1-4	TRBV5-5	-	TRBD1	CASSLGGRGMATNEKLFF	TGTGCCAGCAGCTTGGGTGGCAGGGGGATGGCAACTAATGAAAAACTGTTTTTT
TRBJ2-3	TRBV6-4	-	TRBD2	CASTEGTSPTDTQYF	TGTGCCAGCACCGAGGGGACTAGTCCCACAGATACGCAGTATTTT
TRBJ1-5	TRBV19	-	-	CASTPFPYQPQHF	TGTGCCAGTACCCCGTTTCCTTATCAGCCCCAGCATTTT
TRBJ2-7	TRBV5-1	once	-	CASSMGTPRGEQYF	TGCGCCAGCAGCATGGGGACGCCCCGGGGCGAGCAGTACTTC
TRBJ2-5	TRBV11-2	-	-	CASSLKTYQETQYF	TGTGCCAGCAGCTTAAAAACATACCAAGAGACCCAGTACTTC
TRBJ2-7	TRBV4-1	-	TRBD1	CASSLGQGGEQYF	TGCGCCAGCAGCCTTGGACAGGGGGGCGAGCAGTACTTC
TRBJ1-6	TRBV2	-	-	CASIRTENSPLHF	TGTGCCAGCATTAGGACAGAAAATTCACCCCTCCACTTT
TRBJ2-1	TRBV3-1/TRBV3-2	-	TRBD1	CASSQVQGAPGEQFF	TGTGCCAGCAGCCAGGTCCAGGGGGCACCGGGTGAGCAGTTCTTC
TRBJ2-1	TRBV27	-	TRBD2	CASNQAGAPYNEQFF	TGTGCCAGCAACCAAGCGGGGGCCCCCTACAATGAGCAGTTCTTC
TRBJ2-3	TRBV4-2	-	TRBD2	CASSQAGWDYDTQYF	TGTGCCAGCAGCCAAGCTGGTTGGGACTACGATACGCAGTATTTT
TRBJ1-1	TRBV2	once	-	CASRPGGTLNTEAFF	TGTGCCAGCAGACCCGGCGGCACGTTGAACACTGAAGCTTTCTTT
TRBJ2-7	TRBV19	-	TRBD1	CATKDRGAGEQYF	TGTGCCACCAAGGACAGGGGTGCCGGCGAGCAGTACTTC
TRBJ1-1	TRBV2	-	-	CASSERGSGKEAFF	TGTGCCAGCAGTGAAAGAGGGTCCGGAAAAGAAGCTTTCTTT
TRBJ2-5	TRBV10-1	-	TRBD1	CASSVDRARLETQYF	TGCGCCAGCAGTGTGGACAGGGCGAGACTAGAGACCCAGTACTTC
TRBJ2-1	TRBV3-1/TRBV3-2	once	TRBD1	CASTRDRGPNEQFF	TGTGCCAGCACCCGGGACAGGGGGCCCAATGAGCAGTTCTTC
TRBJ2-3	TRBV5-5	-	-	CASSLGTDLTDTQYF	TGTGCCAGCAGCTTGGGGACAGACCTCACAGATACGCAGTATTTT
TRBJ1-2	TRBV28	once	TRBD1	CASNPLGQGVGYTF	TGTGCCAGCAATCCCCTAGGACAGGGCGTCGGCTACACCTTC
TRBJ2-3	TRBV11-3	-	-	CASSLGHSTDTQYF	TGTGCCAGCAGCTTAGGGCACAGCACAGATACGCAGTATTTT
TRBJ2-4	TRBV19	-	TRBD1	CASSRQGRNIQYF	TGTGCCAGTAGTAGACAGGGTAGAAACATTCAGTACTTC
TRBJ2-7	TRBV19	-	TRBD1	CASSVNRGSEQYF	TGTGCCAGTAGTGTAAACAGGGGCAGCGAGCAGTACTTC
TRBJ2-7	TRBV7-9	once	-	CASSNYNRDEQYF	TGTGCCAGCAGCAACTACAACAGGGACGAGCAGTACTTC
TRBJ2-2	TRBV7-9	-	-	CASTLSGLTGELFF	TGTGCCAGCACCCTCAGCGGGTTAACCGGGGAGCTGTTTTTT